This T cell receptor (beta chain) was identified during a study of blood T cell repertoires in COVID-19. Across the study: Some COVID-19 samples were acute and others convalescent; all came from the United States, Italy and Spain. Sample material is recorded as cDNA or gDNA derived from T cells, B-cell-depleted T cells, or PBMCs.

Per the original data handling: Scientists estimated how many nucleated cells there were by amplifying reference gene primers. Sequencing was performed with immunoSEQ multiplex PCR; in TCRdb, only in-frame clones are kept and a portion is missing. V and J calls and clone size are copied from that table; D and trimming were computed from the DNA. The sample consists of about 320,000 clones, approximately 85% of them appearing once. This clone was counted only a few times. Germline CDR1 is LNHDA and CDR2 is SQIVND (reference sequence). This CDR3 is 21 amino acids long. Losses at the gene ends were 5 bases for V and 0 bases for J; bases not matched to a gene: 15.

Sequencing was performed on peripheral blood. The chain employs TRBV19 and TRBJ2-1; 14 nucleotides match TRBD2. The receptor was isolated from a human donor in a cohort sampled during active COVID-19. The CDR3 sequence: CASSPREGLAGALYSYNEQFF. The CDR3 DNA sequence: TGTGCCAGTAGTCCCAGGGAGGGACTAGCGGGGGCCCTCTACTCCTACAATGAGCAGTTCTTC.